Given below is one TCR beta chain in context. As yet, its antigen is unknown. The data derive from a study of cytomegalovirus exposure and HLA in healthy donors. For the study at large: About 85 million unique TCRs from HLA-typed donors were held in an early release of data. Study-level results: Equally common other TCR beta chains were less clonally expanded than HLA-associated ones, a later analysis found. Earlier analysis looked at TCR beta V segments, and most were productive about 87% or about 30% of the time.

The PCR used 60 Vbeta and 13 Jbeta primers. Produced via immunoSEQ multiplex PCR; TCRdb's table is partial and in-frame only. The table includes about 98,000 clones, about 74% detected once. The TCR comes from a male donor in good health and CMV-seronegative. The specimen sequenced was PBMCs.

The CDR3 DNA reads as TGTGCCAGCAGCCTGAGGAGGACAGGCTCGGTATCTGAAGCTTTCTTT. Translated, it gives CASSLRRTGSVSEAFF. The rearrangement links TRBV7-2 to TRBJ1-1; 7 bases map to TRBD1. V trimming: 5 bases; J trimming: 6 bases; junction bases outside the gene matches: 15. The CDR3 contains 16 residues. CDR1 is SGHTA and CDR2 is FQGNSA in the germline V gene.